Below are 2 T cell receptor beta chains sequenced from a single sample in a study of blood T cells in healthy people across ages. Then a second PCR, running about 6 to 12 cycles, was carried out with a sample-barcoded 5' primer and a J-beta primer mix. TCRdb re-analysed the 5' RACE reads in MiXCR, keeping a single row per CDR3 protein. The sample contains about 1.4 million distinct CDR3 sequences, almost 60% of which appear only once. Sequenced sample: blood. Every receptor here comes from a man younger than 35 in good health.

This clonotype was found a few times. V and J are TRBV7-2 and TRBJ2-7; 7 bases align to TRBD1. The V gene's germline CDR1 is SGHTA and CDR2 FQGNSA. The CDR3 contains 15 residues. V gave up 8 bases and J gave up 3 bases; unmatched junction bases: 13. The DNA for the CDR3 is TGTGCCAGCCTCGGCATCCCAGGGACAGTCTACGAGCAGTACTTC. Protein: CASLGIPGTVYEQYF.

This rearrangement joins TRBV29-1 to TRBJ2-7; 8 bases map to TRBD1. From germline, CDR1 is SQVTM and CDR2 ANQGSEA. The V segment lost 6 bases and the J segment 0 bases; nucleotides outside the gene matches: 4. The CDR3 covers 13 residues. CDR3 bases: TGCAGCGTCGGACAGGGCTACTCCTACGAGCAGTACTTC. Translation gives CSVGQGYSYEQYF.